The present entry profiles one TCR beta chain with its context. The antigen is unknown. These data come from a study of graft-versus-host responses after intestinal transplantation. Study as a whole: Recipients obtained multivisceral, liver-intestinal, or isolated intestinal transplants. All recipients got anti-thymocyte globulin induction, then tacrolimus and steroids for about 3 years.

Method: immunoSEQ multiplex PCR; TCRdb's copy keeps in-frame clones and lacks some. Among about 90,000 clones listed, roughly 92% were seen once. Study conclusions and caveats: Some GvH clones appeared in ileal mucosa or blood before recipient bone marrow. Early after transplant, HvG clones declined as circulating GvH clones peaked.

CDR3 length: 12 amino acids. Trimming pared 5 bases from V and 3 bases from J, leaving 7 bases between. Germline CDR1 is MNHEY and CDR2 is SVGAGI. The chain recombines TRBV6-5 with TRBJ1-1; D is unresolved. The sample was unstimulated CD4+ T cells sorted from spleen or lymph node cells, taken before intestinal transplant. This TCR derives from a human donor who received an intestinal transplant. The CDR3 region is CASSEFYTEAFF. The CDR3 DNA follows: TGTGCCAGCAGTGAATTCTACACTGAAGCTTTCTTT.